The clone carrying this T cell receptor beta chain was detected ten times or more. Its antigen is not known. From the reads, TCRdb called clonotypes with MiXCR, one entry per CDR3 protein. The sample has more than 85,000 distinct CDR3 sequences; 15% to 20% are singletons. The data were taken from a study of T cell repertoires in cytomegalovirus infection. About the research overall: Signatures in public TCR beta sequences pointed to both CMV infection and matching HLA type. Findings and limits, study-wide: Frequencies of public TCR beta families were cumulated, and this identified carriers of CMV plus the relevant HLA. CMV-specific TCR beta clonotypes restricted by HLA-C were the ones dominating the ex vivo response.

The CDR3 extends over 14 amino acids. Trimming cost V 2 bases and J 7 bases, with 15 bases left between them. Germline loops: CDR1 MNHEY, CDR2 SMNVEV (reference sequence). The sequencing input was PBMCs. This receptor was taken from a human donor in good health (CMV status not recorded). Some clones in this sample may be carry-over from other donors' samples. The chain couples TRBV27 to TRBJ2-7; either TRBD1 or TRBD2 may supply D (6 bases each). The CDR3 region has the DNA TGTGCCAGCAGTTTAAAACCGGGGGCGCGGGAGCAGTACTTC. It yields the protein CASSLKPGAREQYF.